This TCR beta chain was identified during a study of T-cell memory formation after mild COVID-19. Overall study findings and caveats: Detection of some responders pre-infection suggested pre-existing cross-reactive memory T cells participated. Chiefly within CM and EM were the contracting CD4+ clones; CD8+ ones were within EMRA. Clones contracting day 15 to 85 were balanced CD4/CD8; later expanders leaned CD4+.

5'RACE with constant-segment primers built TCRalpha and TCRbeta cDNA libraries with UMIs. A single record per CDR3 protein comes from TCRdb applying MiXCR to the 5' RACE reads. The sample has 380,000 or so distinct CDR3 sequences, approximately 14% seen once. A word on this clonotype: Antigen unknown.

Material: PBMCs or a T cell subset sorted from them (not recorded which). The TCR originated in a man aged 18 to 30 who had mild COVID-19 (a few samples of this study predate the infection). Cell type and time point are not known.

As DNA, the CDR3 is TGTGCCAGTAGTTCCCGGCGGCCGCCAGAGACCCAGTACTTC. This encodes CASSSRRPPETQYF. This chain connects TRBV19 to TRBJ2-5, with no clear D. Germline V gene lookup returns CDR1 LNHDA and CDR2 SQIVND (reference sequence). This CDR3 is 14 amino acids long. Trimming shortened V by 5 bases and J by 4 bases, and 14 bases separated the two germline ends.